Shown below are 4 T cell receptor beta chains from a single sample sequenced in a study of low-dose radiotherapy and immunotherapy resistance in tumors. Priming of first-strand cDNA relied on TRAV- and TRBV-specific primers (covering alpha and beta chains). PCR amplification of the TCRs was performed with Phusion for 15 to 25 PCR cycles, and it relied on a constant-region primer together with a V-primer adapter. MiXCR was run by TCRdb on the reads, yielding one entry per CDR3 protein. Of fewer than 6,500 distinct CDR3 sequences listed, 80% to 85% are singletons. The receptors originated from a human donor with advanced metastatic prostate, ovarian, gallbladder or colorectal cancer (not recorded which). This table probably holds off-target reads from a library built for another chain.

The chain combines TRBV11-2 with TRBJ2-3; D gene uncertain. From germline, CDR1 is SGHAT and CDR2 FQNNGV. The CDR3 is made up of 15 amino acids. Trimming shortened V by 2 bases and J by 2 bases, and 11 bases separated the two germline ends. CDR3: CASSLIISHTDTQYF. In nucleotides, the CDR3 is TGTGCCAGCAGCTTAATAATATCCCACACAGATACGCAGTATTTT.

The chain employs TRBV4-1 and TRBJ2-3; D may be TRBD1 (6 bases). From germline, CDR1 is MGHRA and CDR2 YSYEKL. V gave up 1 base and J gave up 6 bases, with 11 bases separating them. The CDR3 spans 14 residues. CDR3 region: CASSQVGRGDTQYF. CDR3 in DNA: TGCGCCAGCAGCCAAGTAGGAAGGGGGGATACGCAGTATTTT.

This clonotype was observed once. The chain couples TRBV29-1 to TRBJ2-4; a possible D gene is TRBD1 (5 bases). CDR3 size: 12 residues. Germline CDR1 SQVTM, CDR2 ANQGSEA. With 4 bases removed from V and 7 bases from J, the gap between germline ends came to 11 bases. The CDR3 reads CSVGQGRNIQYF. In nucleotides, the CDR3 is TGCAGCGTTGGGCAGGGTCGGAACATTCAGTACTTC.

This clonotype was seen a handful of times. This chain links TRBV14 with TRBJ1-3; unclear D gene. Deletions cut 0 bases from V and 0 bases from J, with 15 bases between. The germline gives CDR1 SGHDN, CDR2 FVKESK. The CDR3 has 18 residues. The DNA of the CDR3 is TGTGCCAGCAGCCAAGAATCTTTCCCGGGTCGCTCTGGAAACACCATATATTTT. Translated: CASSQESFPGRSGNTIYF.